One TCR beta chain is described in this entry. This sample is part of a study of shared clonotypes between healthy human individuals. Germline-derived CDR1 and CDR2 are SGHAT and FQNNGV. V lost 5 bases, J lost 5 bases, and 6 bases stayed unmatched. CDR3 length equals 14 residues. Produced via immunoSEQ multiplex PCR; TCRdb's table is partial and in-frame only. Among a few hundred thousand clones listed, more than 95% were seen once. The chain couples TRBV11-2 to TRBJ2-5; 9 nucleotides agree with TRBD1. Sequenced sample: naive CD4+ T cells sorted from blood. Subset noted: CD45RA+ positively selected. This sequence originates from a woman in her thirties in good health. The CDR3 reads CASSQHRGRETQYF. The CDR3 region has the DNA TGTGCCAGCAGCCAACACAGGGGGCGGGAGACCCAGTACTTC.